The clone carrying this T cell receptor beta chain was seen a few times. The antigen remains unidentified. The CDR3 spans 14 residues. CDR1 and CDR2 from the germline V gene are LGHNT and FRNRAP. V shed 1 base and J 2 bases; nucleotides not matched to a gene: 2. Produced via immunoSEQ multiplex PCR; TCRdb's table is partial and in-frame only. There are about 10,000 clones in the sample; roughly 80% occur only once, and 15% lies in the top ten. Busulfan-fludarabine conditioning, marrow transplant, and cyclophosphamide on days +3 and +4 were administered. The data were taken from a study of T cells after posttransplantation cyclophosphamide. Findings and limits, study-wide: TRB clonality was highly associated with recipient CMV seropositivity and reactivation.

The material was PBMCs, obtained around 2,000 days after a stem cell transplant with posttransplant cyclophosphamide. This receptor was identified in a female patient between 35 and 55 years old who received an allogeneic stem cell transplant from a related donor, was CMV-positive, and had no GVHD. Some T cells may be provided by the graft donor. V usage is TRBV12-5 and J usage is TRBJ2-7; TRBD1 matches 7 bases. The DNA for the CDR3 is TGTGCTAGTGGTTTGGGACAGGGACCCTACGAGCAGTACTTC. Amino acid sequence: CASGLGQGPYEQYF.